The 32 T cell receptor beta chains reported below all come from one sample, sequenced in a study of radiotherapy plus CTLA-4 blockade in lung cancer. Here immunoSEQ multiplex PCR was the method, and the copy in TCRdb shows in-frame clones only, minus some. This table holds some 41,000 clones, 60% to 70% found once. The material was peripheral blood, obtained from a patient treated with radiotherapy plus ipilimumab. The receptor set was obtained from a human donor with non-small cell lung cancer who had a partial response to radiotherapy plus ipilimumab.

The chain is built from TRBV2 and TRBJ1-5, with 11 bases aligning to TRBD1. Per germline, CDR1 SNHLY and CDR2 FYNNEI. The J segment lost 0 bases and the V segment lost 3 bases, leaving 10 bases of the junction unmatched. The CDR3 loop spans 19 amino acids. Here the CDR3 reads CASSDLGQGGDYSNQPQHF. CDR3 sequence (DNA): TGTGCCAGCAGTGACTTGGGACAGGGGGGAGATTATAGCAATCAGCCCCAGCATTTT.

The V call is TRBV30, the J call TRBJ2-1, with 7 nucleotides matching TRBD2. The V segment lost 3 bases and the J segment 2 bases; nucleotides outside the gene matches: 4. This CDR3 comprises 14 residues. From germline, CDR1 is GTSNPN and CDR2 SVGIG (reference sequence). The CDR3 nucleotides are TGTGCCTGGAGCCCCAGCGGGACCTACAATGAGCAGTTCTTC. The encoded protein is CAWSPSGTYNEQFF.

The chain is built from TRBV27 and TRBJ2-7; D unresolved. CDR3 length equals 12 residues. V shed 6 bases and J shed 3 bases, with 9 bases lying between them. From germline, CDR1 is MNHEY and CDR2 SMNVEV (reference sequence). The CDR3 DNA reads TGTGCCAGCAGACAAAACAACTACGAGCAGTACTTC. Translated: CASRQNNYEQYF.

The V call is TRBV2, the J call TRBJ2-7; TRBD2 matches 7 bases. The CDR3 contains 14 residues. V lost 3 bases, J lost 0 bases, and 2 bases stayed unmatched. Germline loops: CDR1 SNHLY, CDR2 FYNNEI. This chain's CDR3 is CASSEGGYSYEQYF. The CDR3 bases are TGTGCCAGCAGTGAGGGAGGGTACTCCTACGAGCAGTACTTC.

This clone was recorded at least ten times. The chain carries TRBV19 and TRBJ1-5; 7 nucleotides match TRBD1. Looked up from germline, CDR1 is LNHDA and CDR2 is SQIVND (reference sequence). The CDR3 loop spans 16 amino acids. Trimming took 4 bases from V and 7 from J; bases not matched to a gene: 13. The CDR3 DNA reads TGTGCCAGTAGTACCGACAGGGAGGTCCTAGGGCAGCCCCAGCATTTT. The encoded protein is CASSTDREVLGQPQHF.

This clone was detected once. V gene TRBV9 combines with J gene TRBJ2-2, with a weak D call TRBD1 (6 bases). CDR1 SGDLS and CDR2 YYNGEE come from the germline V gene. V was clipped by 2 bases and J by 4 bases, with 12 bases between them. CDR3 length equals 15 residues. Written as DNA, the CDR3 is TGTGCCAGCAGCGTCGGACAGCTCGGCACCGGGGAGCTGTTTTTT. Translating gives CASSVGQLGTGELFF.

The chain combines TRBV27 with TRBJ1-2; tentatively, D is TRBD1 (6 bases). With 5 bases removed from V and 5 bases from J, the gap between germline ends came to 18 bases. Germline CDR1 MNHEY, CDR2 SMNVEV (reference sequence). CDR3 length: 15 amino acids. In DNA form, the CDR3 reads TGTGCCAGCAGTCAACAGGGTCTGGGAATTTATGGCTACACCTTC. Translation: CASSQQGLGIYGYTF.

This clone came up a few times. CDR3 in DNA: TGCAGCGGGAGGCGGGGGACCCAGAACACCGGGGAGCTGTTTTTT. Its protein product is CSGRRGTQNTGELFF. The chain links TRBV29-1 to TRBJ2-2, with 7 bases that match TRBD2. With 7 bases clipped from V and 1 base from J, the junction kept 9 bases outside the gene matches. The CDR3 contains 15 residues. Germline V gene sequence: CDR1 SQVTM, CDR2 ANQGSEA.

The CDR3 loop is CASSFSYGYGYTF. The CDR3 DNA sequence: TGTGCCAGCAGTTTCTCCTACGGGTATGGCTACACCTTC. This sequence joins TRBV6-1 and TRBJ1-2; D unclear. Germline CDR1 MNHNS, CDR2 SASEGT. The CDR3 contains 13 residues. Trimming stripped 5 bases from V and 5 bases from J, with 12 bases between.

The CDR3 here is CASSSRQGPQYF. The CDR3 DNA sequence: TGTGCCAGCAGCTCTAGACAGGGGCCCCAGTACTTC. This sequence joins TRBV5-6 and TRBJ2-5; 8 bases fit TRBD1. The CDR3 totals 12 residues. Per germline, CDR1 SGHDT and CDR2 YYEEEE. Trimming took 3 bases from V and 9 from J; bases not matched to a gene: 4.

In DNA form, the CDR3 reads TGTGCCATCAGTGTTGAAGGGACAGGGGACCGCTACACCTTC. It encodes CAISVEGTGDRYTF. The J gene is TRBJ1-2, the V gene TRBV10-3, with TRBD1 identical over 10 bases. V trimming: 4 bases; J trimming: 9 bases; junction bases outside the gene matches: 8. The CDR3 spans 14 residues. Germline-derived CDR1 and CDR2 are ENHRY and SYGVKD.

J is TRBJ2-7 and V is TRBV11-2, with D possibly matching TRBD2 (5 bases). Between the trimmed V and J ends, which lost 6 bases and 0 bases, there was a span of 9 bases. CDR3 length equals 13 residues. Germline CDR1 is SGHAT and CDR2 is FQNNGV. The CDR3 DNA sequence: TGTGCCAGCAGTCGTGGGAGCTCCTACGAGCAGTACTTC. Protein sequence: CASSRGSSYEQYF.

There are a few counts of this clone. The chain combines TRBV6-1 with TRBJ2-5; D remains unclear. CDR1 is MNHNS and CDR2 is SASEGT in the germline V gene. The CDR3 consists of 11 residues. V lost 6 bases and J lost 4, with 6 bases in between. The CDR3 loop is CASRPGETQYF. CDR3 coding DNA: TGTGCCAGCAGACCCGGAGAGACCCAGTACTTC.

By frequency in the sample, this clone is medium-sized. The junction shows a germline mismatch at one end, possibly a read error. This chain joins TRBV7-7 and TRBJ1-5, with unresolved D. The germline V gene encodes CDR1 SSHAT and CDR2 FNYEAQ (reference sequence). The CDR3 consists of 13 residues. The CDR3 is CASSAQENQPQHF. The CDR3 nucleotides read TGTGCTAGCAGCGCGCAGGAAAATCAGCCCCAGCATTTT.

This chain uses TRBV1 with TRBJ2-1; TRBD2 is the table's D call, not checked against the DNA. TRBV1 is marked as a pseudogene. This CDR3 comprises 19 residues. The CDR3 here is CTSSQVRWTSGRKANEQFF. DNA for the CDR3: TGCACCAGCAGCCAAGTTCGCTGGACTAGCGGGAGGAAAGCTAATGAGCAGTTCTTC.

This CDR3 reads CASSLGETGGETQYF. For the CDR3, the DNA is TGCGCCAGCAGCTTGGGTGAGACAGGCGGGGAGACCCAGTACTTC. This rearrangement joins TRBV5-1 to TRBJ2-5, with D maybe TRBD1 (6 bases). Trimming removed 0 bases at V and 5 bases at J, with 14 bases between. Germline lookup yields CDR1 SGHRS and CDR2 YFSETQ. The CDR3 covers 15 residues.

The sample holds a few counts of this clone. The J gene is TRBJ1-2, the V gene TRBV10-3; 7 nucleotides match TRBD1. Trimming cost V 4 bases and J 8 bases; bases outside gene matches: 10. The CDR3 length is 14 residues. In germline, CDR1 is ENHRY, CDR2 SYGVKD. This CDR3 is CAISGDSRMFGYTF. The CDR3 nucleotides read TGTGCCATCAGTGGGGACAGCCGAATGTTCGGCTACACCTTC.

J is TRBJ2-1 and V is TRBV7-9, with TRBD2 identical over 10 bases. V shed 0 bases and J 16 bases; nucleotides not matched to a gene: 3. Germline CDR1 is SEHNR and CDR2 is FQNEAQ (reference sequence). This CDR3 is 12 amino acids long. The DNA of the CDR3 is TGTGCCAGCAGCTTAGCACTAGCGGGGCTTTTCTTC. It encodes CASSLALAGLFF.

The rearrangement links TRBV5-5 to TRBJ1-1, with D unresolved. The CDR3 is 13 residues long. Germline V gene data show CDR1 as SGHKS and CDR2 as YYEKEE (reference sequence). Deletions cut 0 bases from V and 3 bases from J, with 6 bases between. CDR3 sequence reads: CASSLDGDTEAFF. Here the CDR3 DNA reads TGTGCCAGCAGCTTGGATGGAGACACTGAAGCTTTCTTT. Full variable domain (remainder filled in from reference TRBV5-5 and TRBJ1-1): DAGVTQSPTHLIKTRGQQVTLRCSPISGHKSVSWYQQVLGQGPQFIFQYYEKEERGRGNFPDRFSARQFPNYSSELNVNALLLGDSALYLCASSLDGDTEAFFGQGTRLTVV.

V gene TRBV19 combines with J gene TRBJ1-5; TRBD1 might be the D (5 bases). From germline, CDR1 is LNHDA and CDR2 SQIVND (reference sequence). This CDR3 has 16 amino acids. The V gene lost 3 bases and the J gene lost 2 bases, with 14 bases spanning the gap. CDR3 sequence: CASSIFGSGGNQPQHF. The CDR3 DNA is TGTGCCAGTAGTATCTTCGGGTCGGGGGGCAATCAGCCCCAGCATTTT.

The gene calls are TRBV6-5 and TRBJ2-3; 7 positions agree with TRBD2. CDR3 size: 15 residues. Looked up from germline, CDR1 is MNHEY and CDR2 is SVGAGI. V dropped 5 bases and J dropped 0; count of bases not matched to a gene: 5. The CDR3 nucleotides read TGTGCCAGCAGTCTCCTAGCGGCTAGCACAGATACGCAGTATTTT. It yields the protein CASSLLAASTDTQYF.

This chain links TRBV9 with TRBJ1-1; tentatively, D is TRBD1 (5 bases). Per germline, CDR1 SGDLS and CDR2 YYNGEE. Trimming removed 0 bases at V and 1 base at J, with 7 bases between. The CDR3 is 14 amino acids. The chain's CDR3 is CASSVGGANTEAFF. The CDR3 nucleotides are TGTGCCAGCAGCGTAGGTGGGGCGAACACTGAAGCTTTCTTT.

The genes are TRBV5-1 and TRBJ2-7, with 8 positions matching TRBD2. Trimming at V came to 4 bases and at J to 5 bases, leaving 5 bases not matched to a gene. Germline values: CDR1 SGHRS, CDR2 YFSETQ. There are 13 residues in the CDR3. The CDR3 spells CASSEPGGDEQYF. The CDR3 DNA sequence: TGCGCCAGCAGCGAGCCCGGGGGGGACGAGCAGTACTTC.

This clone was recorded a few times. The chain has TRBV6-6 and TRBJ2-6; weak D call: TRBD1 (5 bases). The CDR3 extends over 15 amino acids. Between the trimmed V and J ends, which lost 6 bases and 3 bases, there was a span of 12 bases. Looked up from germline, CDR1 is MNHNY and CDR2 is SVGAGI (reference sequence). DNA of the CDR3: TGTGCCAGCAGAGCAGGGCGGCATGGGGCCAACGTCCTGACTTTC. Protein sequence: CASRAGRHGANVLTF.

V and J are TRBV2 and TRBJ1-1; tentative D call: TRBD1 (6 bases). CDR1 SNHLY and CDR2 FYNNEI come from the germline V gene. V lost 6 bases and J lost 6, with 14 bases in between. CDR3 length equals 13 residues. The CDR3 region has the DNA TGTGCCAGCAGCTTCACAGGGATGGCTGAAGCTTTCTTT. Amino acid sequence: CASSFTGMAEAFF. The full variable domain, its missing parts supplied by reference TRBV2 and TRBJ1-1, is EPEVTQTPSHQVTQMGQEVILRCVPISNHLYFYWYRQILGQKVEFLVSFYNNEISEKSEIFDDQFSVERPDGSNFTLKIRSTKLEDSAMYFCASSFTGMAEAFFGQGTRLTVV.

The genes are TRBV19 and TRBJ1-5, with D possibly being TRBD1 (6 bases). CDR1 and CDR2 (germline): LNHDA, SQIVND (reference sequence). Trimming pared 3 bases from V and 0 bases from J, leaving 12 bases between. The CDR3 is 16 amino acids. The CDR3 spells CASSIQGLTSNQPQHF. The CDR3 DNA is TGTGCCAGTAGTATTCAGGGGCTGACTAGCAATCAGCCCCAGCATTTT. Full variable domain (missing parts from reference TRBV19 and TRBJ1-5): DGGITQSPKYLFRKEGQNVTLSCEQNLNHDAMYWYRQDPGQGLRLIYYSQIVNDFQKGDIAEGYSVSREKKESFPLTVTSAQKNPTAFYLCASSIQGLTSNQPQHFGDGTRLSIL.

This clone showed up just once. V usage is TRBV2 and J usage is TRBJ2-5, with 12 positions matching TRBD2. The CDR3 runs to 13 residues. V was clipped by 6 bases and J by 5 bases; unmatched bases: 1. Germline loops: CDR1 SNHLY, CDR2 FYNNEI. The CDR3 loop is CASRGTSGETQYF. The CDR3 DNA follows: TGTGCCAGCAGAGGGACTAGCGGGGAGACCCAGTACTTC.

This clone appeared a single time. CDR3 coding DNA: TGCAGCGTTGAAGCGGGGGATCTTCTCTATGGCTACACCTTC. It is translated as CSVEAGDLLYGYTF. This chain uses TRBV29-1 with TRBJ1-2; tentative D call: TRBD1 (5 bases). Trimming stripped 1 base from V and 4 bases from J, with 13 bases between. This CDR3 spans 14 amino acids. Germline loops: CDR1 SQVTM, CDR2 ANQGSEA.

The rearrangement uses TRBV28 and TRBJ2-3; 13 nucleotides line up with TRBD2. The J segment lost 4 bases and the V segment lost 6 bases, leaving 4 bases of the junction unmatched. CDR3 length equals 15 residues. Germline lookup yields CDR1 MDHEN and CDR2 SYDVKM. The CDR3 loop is CASRSTSGRSDTQYF. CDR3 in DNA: TGTGCCAGCAGGTCGACTAGCGGGAGGTCAGATACGCAGTATTTT. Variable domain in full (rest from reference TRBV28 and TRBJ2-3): DVKVTQSSRYLVKRTGEKVFLECVQDMDHENMFWYRQDPGLGLRLIYFSYDVKMKEKGDIPEGYSVSREKKERFSLILESASTNQTSMYLCASRSTSGRSDTQYFGPGTRLTVL.

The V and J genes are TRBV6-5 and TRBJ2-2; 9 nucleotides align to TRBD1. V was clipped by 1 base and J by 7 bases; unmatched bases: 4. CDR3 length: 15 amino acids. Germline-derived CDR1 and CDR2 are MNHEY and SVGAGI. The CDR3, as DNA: TGTGCCAGCAGTTACTTCGGGACAGGGATCGGGGAGCTGTTTTTT. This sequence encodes CASSYFGTGIGELFF.

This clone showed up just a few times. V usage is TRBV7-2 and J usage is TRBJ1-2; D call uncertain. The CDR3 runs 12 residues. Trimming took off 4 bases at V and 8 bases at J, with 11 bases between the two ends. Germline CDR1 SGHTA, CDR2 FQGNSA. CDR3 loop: CASSSTYKGYTF. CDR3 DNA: TGTGCCAGCAGCTCAACATATAAGGGCTACACCTTC.

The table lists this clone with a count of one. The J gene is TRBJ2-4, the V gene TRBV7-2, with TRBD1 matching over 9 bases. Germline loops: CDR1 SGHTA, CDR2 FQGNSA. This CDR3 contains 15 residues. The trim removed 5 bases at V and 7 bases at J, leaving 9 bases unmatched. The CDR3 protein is CASSPRTGEGNIQYF. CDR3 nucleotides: TGTGCCAGCAGCCCACGGACAGGGGAGGGGAACATTCAGTACTTC.